Below, 10 T cell receptor beta chains from the same sample are listed, as sequenced in a study of blood T cells in healthy people across ages (dated by TCRdb to the mid-2010s). Receptor amplification or capture employed 5' RACE. Sequencing was carried out with an Illumina HiSeq 2500. The second PCR ran for about 6 to 11 cycles and used a J-beta primer mix along with a sample-barcoded 5' primer. TCRdb reprocessed the public reads (quality trimming at Q25 with fastp, clone calling with MiXCR) and kept in-frame beta chains. Rows are combined by CDR3 protein, so each entry shows the most common genes and DNA. The sample table shows about 720,000 distinct CDR3 sequences, and 20% to 25% are seen once. Together, the top ten hold roughly 22% of the sample. The sample was blood. All receptors derive from a man aged 70 or older in good health.

This clonotype was counted between two and nine times. The CDR3 bases are TGTGCCAGCAGCTTGGAGGGACAGGGACACTACGAGCAGTACTTC. Translated, it gives CASSLEGQGHYEQYF. The V gene is TRBV5-5, the J gene TRBJ2-5, with 9 bases fitting TRBD1. TRBJ2-7 explains the end of the DNA better; the J call may be wrong. Germline assignment: CDR1 SGHKS and CDR2 YYEKEE (reference sequence). The CDR3 length is 15 residues.

The chain links TRBV12-3 or TRBV12-4 to TRBJ2-4, with D tentatively TRBD2 (5 bases). V lost 5 bases and J 7 bases, leaving 9 bases between the germline ends. There are 12 residues in the CDR3. The CDR3 DNA reads as TGTGCCAGCAGTGCACTAGGGAACATTCAGTACTTC. Its protein is CASSALGNIQYF.

A few counts support this clonotype. V gene TRBV12-5 combines with J gene TRBJ2-3; the D is unclear. The CDR3 runs to 18 residues. V was trimmed by 7 bases and J by 2 bases, leaving 25 bases between them. Germline loops: CDR1 LGHNT, CDR2 FRNRAP. The CDR3 coding sequence is TGTGCTAGTGCCACCCGAGTTTCCGATCGGAGTTCCACAGATACGCAGTATTTT. This gives the protein CASATRVSDRSSTDTQYF.

The gene calls are TRBV20-1 and TRBJ1-2; D is unclear. The V gene's germline CDR1 is DFQATT and CDR2 SNEGSKA (reference sequence). The V and J ends lost 0 bases and 6 bases respectively, with 14 bases between them. The CDR3 sequence is 14 residues long. The CDR3 nucleotides read TGCAGTGCTAGAGACCTCGGCGGGTTGGATGGCTACACCTTC. Amino acids: CSARDLGGLDGYTF.

This clonotype was observed a handful of times. J is TRBJ1-2 and V is TRBV29-1, with 8 bases matching TRBD1. Per germline, CDR1 SQVTM and CDR2 ANQGSEA. Losses at the gene ends were 5 bases for V and 6 bases for J; bases not matched to a gene: 5. The CDR3 is 12 amino acids. The CDR3 sequence: CSVQQGGDGYTF. The CDR3 region has the DNA TGCAGCGTTCAACAGGGGGGGGATGGCTACACCTTC.

The chain combines TRBV6-2 or TRBV6-3 with TRBJ2-7; the D is unclear. CDR3 length: 14 amino acids. V was pared by 0 bases and J by 3 bases, with 9 bases between. Germline values: CDR1 MNHEY, CDR2 SVGEGT. CDR3 nucleotides: TGTGCCAGCAGTTACTCCGATTTCATCTACGAGCAGTACTTC. Protein: CASSYSDFIYEQYF.

The chain is built from TRBV12-3 or TRBV12-4 and TRBJ1-2; D remains unclear. V was pared by 4 bases and J by 3 bases, with 9 bases between. This CDR3 has 13 amino acids. For the CDR3, the DNA is TGTGCCAGCAGTTCCGAGCCGGACTATGGCTACACCTTC. Encoded protein: CASSSEPDYGYTF.

This clonotype came up many times. This chain uses TRBV20-1 with TRBJ2-1; no definite D call. This CDR3 comprises 13 residues. Trimming removed 3 bases from V and 10 bases from J, with 16 bases in between. CDR1 is DFQATT, CDR2 SNEGSKA, per germline (reference sequence). The CDR3 protein is CSASPEQLGEQFF. In nucleotides, the CDR3 is TGCAGTGCTAGTCCCGAGCAGCTGGGCGAGCAGTTCTTC.

The chain joins TRBV2 to TRBJ2-3; D possibly matches TRBD1 or TRBD2 (6 bases each). The V and J ends lost 4 bases and 0 bases respectively, with 14 bases between them. CDR3 length: 16 residues. Germline V gene sequence: CDR1 SNHLY, CDR2 FYNNEI. CDR3 sequence reads: CASSATGTYSTDTQYF. The DNA of the CDR3 is TGTGCCAGCAGTGCTACAGGGACTTATAGCACAGATACGCAGTATTTT. The full variable domain, rest sourced from reference TRBV2 and TRBJ2-3, is EPEVTQTPSHQVTQMGQEVILRCVPISNHLYFYWYRQILGQKVEFLVSFYNNEISEKSEIFDDQFSVERPDGSNFTLKIRSTKLEDSAMYFCASSATGTYSTDTQYFGPGTRLTVL.

The V gene is TRBV4-3, the J gene TRBJ2-1; 8 nucleotides line up with TRBD2. Germline V gene data show CDR1 as LGHNA and CDR2 as YSLEER. The V and J ends lost 0 bases and 6 bases, in that order; junction bases with no gene match: 7. The CDR3 covers 16 residues. The CDR3 DNA is TGCGCCAGCAGCCAAGATGGGGCGGGGGGTATCAATGAGCAGTTCTTC. This gives the protein CASSQDGAGGINEQFF.